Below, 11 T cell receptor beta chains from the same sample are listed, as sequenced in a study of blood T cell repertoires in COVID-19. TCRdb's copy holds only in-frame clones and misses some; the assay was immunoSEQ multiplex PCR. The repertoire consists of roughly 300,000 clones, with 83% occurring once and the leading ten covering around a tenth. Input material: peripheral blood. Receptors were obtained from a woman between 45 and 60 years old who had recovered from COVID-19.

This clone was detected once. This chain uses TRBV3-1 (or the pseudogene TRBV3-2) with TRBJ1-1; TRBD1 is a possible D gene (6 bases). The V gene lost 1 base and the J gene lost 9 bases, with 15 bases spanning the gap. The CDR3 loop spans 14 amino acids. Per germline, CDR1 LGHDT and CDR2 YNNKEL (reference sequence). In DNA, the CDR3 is TGTGCCAGCAGCCAAGTCCCGACAGGTGGAAAAGCTTTCTTT. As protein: CASSQVPTGGKAFF.

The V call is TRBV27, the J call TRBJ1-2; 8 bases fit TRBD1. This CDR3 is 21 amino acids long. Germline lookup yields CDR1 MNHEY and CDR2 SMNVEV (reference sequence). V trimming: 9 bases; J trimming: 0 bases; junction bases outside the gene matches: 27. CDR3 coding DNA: TGTGCCAGGACGTCAGATCCCAGGACGGGACAGGTGTTACCAGCTAACTATGGCTACACCTTC. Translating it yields CARTSDPRTGQVLPANYGYTF.

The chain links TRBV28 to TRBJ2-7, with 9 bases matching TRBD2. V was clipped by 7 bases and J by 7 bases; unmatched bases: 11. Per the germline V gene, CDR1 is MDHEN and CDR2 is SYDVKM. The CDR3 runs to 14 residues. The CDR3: CASTPASGMGEQYF. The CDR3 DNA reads TGTGCCAGCACCCCAGCTAGCGGGATGGGGGAGCAGTACTTC.

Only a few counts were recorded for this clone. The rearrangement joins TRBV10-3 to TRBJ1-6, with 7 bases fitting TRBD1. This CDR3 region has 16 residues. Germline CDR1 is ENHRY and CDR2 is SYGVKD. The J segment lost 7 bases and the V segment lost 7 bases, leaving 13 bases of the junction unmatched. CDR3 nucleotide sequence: TGTGCCATCATCGGAAGGGGGCGCCCGCAAAATTCACCCCTCCACTTT. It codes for CAIIGRGRPQNSPLHF.

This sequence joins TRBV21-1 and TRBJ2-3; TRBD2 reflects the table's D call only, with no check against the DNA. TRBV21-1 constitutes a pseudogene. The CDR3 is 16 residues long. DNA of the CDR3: TGTGCCAGCAGCATCAAGCGGGAGGGCCTGATAGATACGCAGTATTTT. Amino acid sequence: CASSIKREGLIDTQYF.

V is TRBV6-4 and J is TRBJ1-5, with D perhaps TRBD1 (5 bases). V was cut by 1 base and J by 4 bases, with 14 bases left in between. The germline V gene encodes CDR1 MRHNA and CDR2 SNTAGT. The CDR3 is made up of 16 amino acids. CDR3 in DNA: TGTGCCAGCAGTGACTGGCCCCGGACACCTAATCAGCCCCAGCATTTT. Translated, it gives CASSDWPRTPNQPQHF.

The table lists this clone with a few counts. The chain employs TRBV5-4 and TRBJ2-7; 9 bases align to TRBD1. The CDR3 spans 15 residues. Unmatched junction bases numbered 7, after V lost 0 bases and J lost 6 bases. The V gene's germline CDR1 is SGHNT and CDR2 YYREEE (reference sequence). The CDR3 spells CASSLARDREGEQYF. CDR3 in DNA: TGTGCCAGCAGCTTGGCCCGGGACAGGGAGGGCGAGCAGTACTTC.

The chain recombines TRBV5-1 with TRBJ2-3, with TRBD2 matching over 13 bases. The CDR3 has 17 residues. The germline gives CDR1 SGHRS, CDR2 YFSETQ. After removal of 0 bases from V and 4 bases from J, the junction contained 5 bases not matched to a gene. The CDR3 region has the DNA TGCGCCAGCAGCTTGGTGGGAACTAGCGGGGGGGCAGATACGCAGTATTTT. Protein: CASSLVGTSGGADTQYF.

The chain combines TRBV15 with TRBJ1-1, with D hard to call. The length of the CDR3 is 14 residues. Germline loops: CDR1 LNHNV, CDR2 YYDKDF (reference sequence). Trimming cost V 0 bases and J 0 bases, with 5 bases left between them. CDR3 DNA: TGTGCCACCAGCAGAGAATACATGAACACTGAAGCTTTCTTT. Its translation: CATSREYMNTEAFF.

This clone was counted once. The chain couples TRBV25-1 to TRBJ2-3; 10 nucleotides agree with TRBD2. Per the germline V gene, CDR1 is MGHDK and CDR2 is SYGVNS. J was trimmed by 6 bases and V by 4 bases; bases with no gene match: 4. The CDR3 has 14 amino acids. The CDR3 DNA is TGTGCCAGCAGTGTAGAGCGGGAGGGGGATACGCAGTATTTT. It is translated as CASSVEREGDTQYF.

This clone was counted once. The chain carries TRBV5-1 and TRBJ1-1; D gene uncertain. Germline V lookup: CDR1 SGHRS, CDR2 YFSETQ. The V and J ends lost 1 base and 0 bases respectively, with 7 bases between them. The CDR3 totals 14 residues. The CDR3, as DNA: TGCGCCAGCAGCTTGTCAGGTCTGAACACTGAAGCTTTCTTT. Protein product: CASSLSGLNTEAFF.